This is a list of T cell receptor beta chains from one sample in a study of blood T cell repertoires in COVID-19. Assay: immunoSEQ multiplex PCR; the TCRdb copy retains only in-frame clones and omits some. Of hundreds of thousands of clones in the sample, 80% to 90% are singletons; the top ten hold about 4.5%. The sample was peripheral blood. Source of these receptors: a man aged 45-65 years with acute or convalescent COVID-19. CDR3s include the opening cysteine and the closing phenylalanine or tryptophan. Each record gives: clone size, J gene, V gene, D gene, CDR3 DNA, CDR3 protein. The D gene is left open where the match is weak. Clone size is given for some rows only: seen once, a few or many times, or a class if the clone is expanded.

>NA|TRBJ1-2|TRBV6-4|NA
TGTGCCAGCAGCGAGCATGGAGTTGCGGCCGATGGCTACACCTTC
CASSEHGVAADGYTF
>NA|TRBJ2-7|TRBV29-1|NA
TGCAGCGTTGAAGGACAGACCTACGAGCAGTACTTC
CSVEGQTYEQYF
>NA|TRBJ2-7|TRBV3-1/TRBV3-2|TRBD1
TGTGCCAGCAGCCAAGGCGTCCAGGGGGCGGCTGGCGAGCAGTACTTC
CASSQGVQGAAGEQYF
>NA|TRBJ2-7|TRBV30|TRBD1
TGTGCCTGGAGTGTAAACAGGGGGATCTACGAGCAGTACTTC
CAWSVNRGIYEQYF
>NA|TRBJ2-3|TRBV5-8|TRBD2
TGTGCCAGCAGCTTTAACGGGGGGAGGAGCACAGATACGCAGTATTTT
CASSFNGGRSTDTQYF
>NA|TRBJ2-7|TRBV5-4|NA
TGTGCCAGCAGCTTAGGCTACAGGGATTACGAGCAGTACTTC
CASSLGYRDYEQYF
>NA|TRBJ1-1|TRBV5-1|TRBD1
TGCGCCAGCAGCCCACGACAGGGGGGCATGAACACTGAAGCTTTCTTT
CASSPRQGGMNTEAFF
>NA|TRBJ1-2|TRBV5-5|TRBD1
TGTGCCAGCAGCCCCTGGGACAGGAGAAACTATGGCTACACCTTC
CASSPWDRRNYGYTF
>NA|TRBJ2-1|TRBV7-2|TRBD2
TGTGCCAGCAGCCGGGGGGGCGGAGGCTCCTACAATGAGCAGTTCTTC
CASSRGGGGSYNEQFF
>NA|TRBJ2-1|TRBV4-1|TRBD2
TGCGCCAGCAGCCACCACCCGGGACTAGCGGGGGGGAGGGTGTCCTACAATGAGCAGTTCTTC
CASSHHPGLAGGRVSYNEQFF
>few|TRBJ2-7|TRBV19|NA
TGTGCCAGTAGTATCGGGTTCTCCTACGAGCAGTACTTC
CASSIGFSYEQYF
>NA|TRBJ1-6|TRBV18|TRBD1
TGTGCCAGCTCACCTCCCGAGGGGACAGGGAATTCACCCCTCCACTTT
CASSPPEGTGNSPLHF
>NA|TRBJ2-3|TRBV12-5|NA
TGTGCTAGTGGTTGGGGGACTGACACAGATACGCAGTATTTT
CASGWGTDTDTQYF
>NA|TRBJ2-1|TRBV28|TRBD1
TGTGCCAGCAGCCCGGGACAGCCATACAATGAGCAGTTCTTC
CASSPGQPYNEQFF
>NA|TRBJ1-3|TRBV5-4|NA
TGTGCCAGCAGCCCGGGGACTTTCACCTCTGGAAACACCATATATTTT
CASSPGTFTSGNTIYF
>NA|TRBJ1-5|TRBV4-1|NA
TGCGCCAGCAGCCAAAGAGAGAGTAGCAATCAGCCCCAGCATTTT
CASSQRESSNQPQHF
>once|TRBJ1-4|TRBV6-6|NA
TGTGCCAGCAGCCCCCACACAGGGTTTAATGAAAAACTGTTTTTT
CASSPHTGFNEKLFF
>once|TRBJ1-4|TRBV11-2|NA
TGTGCCAGCAGCGATCAGGGTGGGGCTAATGAAAAACTGTTTTTT
CASSDQGGANEKLFF
>NA|TRBJ2-3|TRBV9|TRBD2
TGTGCCAGCAGCGTAGCTGGAGCGGGGGGCATCACAGATACGCAGTATTTT
CASSVAGAGGITDTQYF
>NA|TRBJ2-5|TRBV5-1|NA
TGCGCCAGCAGCCTCCAAGAGACCCAGTACTTC
CASSLQETQYF
>once|TRBJ1-2|TRBV6-5|TRBD1
TGTGCCAGCAGCTATGGACAGGGGGCGTCGGATGGCTACACCTTC
CASSYGQGASDGYTF
>NA|TRBJ2-3|TRBV5-1|TRBD2
TGCGCCAGCAACCCTAGCGGGGCCACAGATACGCAGTATTTT
CASNPSGATDTQYF
>NA|TRBJ2-5|TRBV5-6|TRBD2
TGTGCCAGCAGCTTGTTGGTAGCGGGGGGGCCGACCCAGTACTTC
CASSLLVAGGPTQYF
>NA|TRBJ2-3|TRBV18|TRBD2
TGTGCCAGCTCACCACTGGGGACTAGCGGGGCGCTAGATACGCAGTATTTT
CASSPLGTSGALDTQYF
>NA|TRBJ1-3|TRBV3-1/TRBV3-2|NA
TGTGCCAGCAGCCAAGAAGCCCGGGGGTCTGGAAACACCATATATTTT
CASSQEARGSGNTIYF
>NA|TRBJ2-7|TRBV7-9|TRBD2
TGTGCCAGCAGCTTATTTGGACTAGGCTCCTACGAGCAGTACTTC
CASSLFGLGSYEQYF
>NA|TRBJ1-3|TRBV5-4|TRBD1
TGTGCCAGCAGCTACAGGGGGTCTAGAAACACCATATATTTT
CASSYRGSRNTIYF
>NA|TRBJ1-5|TRBV30|NA
TGTGCCTGGAGGGCGGGAGAAGGGAGCAATCAGCCCCAGCATTTT
CAWRAGEGSNQPQHF
>NA|TRBJ1-2|TRBV18|TRBD1
TGTGCCAGCTCACAAGGACAGGGGGCGTACTTC
CASSQGQGAYF
>NA|TRBJ2-7|TRBV27|TRBD1
TGTGCCAGCAGTTACGGGGACAGCCCCGAGCAGTACTTC
CASSYGDSPEQYF
>NA|TRBJ1-1|TRBV19|NA
TGTGCCAGTAGTAGGCGAGGATTGGGTAGCACTGAAGCTTTCTTT
CASSRRGLGSTEAFF
>NA|TRBJ1-1|TRBV7-9|NA
TGTGCCAGCAGCCAGCAGGGGAACACTGAAGCTTTCTTT
CASSQQGNTEAFF
>few|TRBJ1-5|TRBV5-4|NA
TGTGCCAGCAGCCCTGGGGGGAATGATCAGCCCCAGCATTTT
CASSPGGNDQPQHF
>few|TRBJ1-6|TRBV14|NA
TGTGCCAGCAGCCAAGATGTCAGGGCGAGCTCCTATAATTCACCCCTCCACTTT
CASSQDVRASSYNSPLHF
>NA|TRBJ2-1|TRBV27|NA
TGTGCCAGCAGTCCAGAGATAGACCACAGAGATCTGCAGTTCTTC
CASSPEIDHRDLQFF
>NA|TRBJ1-1|TRBV7-8|NA
NA
CASSSSLEAFF
>NA|TRBJ1-1|TRBV5-1|NA
TGCGCCAGCAGCTGGGGAGGGGTTTCTAGCACTGAAGCTTTCTTT
CASSWGGVSSTEAFF
>once|TRBJ2-2|TRBV13|TRBD2
TGTGCCAGCAGCCCGCTAGCGGGAACGAACACCGGGGAGCTGTTTTTT
CASSPLAGTNTGELFF
>NA|TRBJ1-2|TRBV3-1/TRBV3-2|NA
TGTGCCAGCAGCCCTCGGAATAGTCCAGGGCGGACGGGCACCTTC
CASSPRNSPGRTGTF
>NA|TRBJ2-7|TRBV10-2|TRBD1
TGCGCCAGCAGGGCAGGGGGAGCGTACGAGCAGTACTTC
CASRAGGAYEQYF
>NA|TRBJ1-2|TRBV5-4|TRBD1
TGTGCCAGCAGCCTAGACAGGGGGCTAGGTGATGGCTACACCTTC
CASSLDRGLGDGYTF
>NA|TRBJ2-1|TRBV11-2|TRBD2
TGTGCCAGCAGCTTAGATCCCACAGCCCTAGCGGGGGGGTACAATGAGCAGTTCTTC
CASSLDPTALAGGYNEQFF
>once|TRBJ2-7|TRBV5-6|NA
TGTGCCAGCAGCAGACCGACAGGACGGGAGCAGTACTTC
CASSRPTGREQYF
>NA|TRBJ1-2|TRBV4-1|TRBD1
TGCGCCAGCAGCCAAGGGACAGGTCGGTTCTATGGCTACACCTTC
CASSQGTGRFYGYTF
>NA|TRBJ2-3|TRBV6-5|TRBD2
TGTGCCAGCAGCCAACTAGCGGGGGCCACAGATACGCAGTATTTT
CASSQLAGATDTQYF
>NA|TRBJ2-1|TRBV10-1|TRBD2
TGCGCCAGCAGTCTAGCGGGGGGGCTTTGGAATGAGCAGTTCTTC
CASSLAGGLWNEQFF
>NA|TRBJ1-2|TRBV6-5|TRBD1
TGTGCCAGCAGTTCCACAGGGGACAGGCGAGCGGGCTACACCTTC
CASSSTGDRRAGYTF
>NA|TRBJ1-4|TRBV4-1|NA
TGCGCCAGCAGCCAAGATCAACCGGCTAATGAAAAACTGTTTTTT
CASSQDQPANEKLFF
>NA|TRBJ2-2|TRBV28|NA
TGTGCCAGCAGTTTATCAGGGAACACCGGGGAGCTGTTTTTT
CASSLSGNTGELFF
>NA|TRBJ1-2|TRBV30|NA
TGTGCCTGGAGTGTACATCCCCCCGGGTACGGGGGCTATGGCTACACCTTC
CAWSVHPPGYGGYGYTF
>NA|TRBJ2-5|TRBV5-1|NA
TGCGCCAGCAGCCGCACAGAAAGGCAAGAGACCCAGTACTTC
CASSRTERQETQYF
>NA|TRBJ1-4|TRBV13|NA
TGTGCCAGCAGCGCGGGACGGGCGGTAACTAATGAAAAACTGTTTTTT
CASSAGRAVTNEKLFF
>NA|TRBJ2-2|TRBV7-2|TRBD1
TGTGCCAGCAGCTTTGACAGGGGGCGAGGCGGGGAGCTGTTTTTT
CASSFDRGRGGELFF
>NA|TRBJ1-6|TRBV11-2|TRBD1
TGTGCCAGCAGCTTAGAGCAGGGGGCATATTCACCCCTCCACTTT
CASSLEQGAYSPLHF
>NA|TRBJ1-1|TRBV6-1|TRBD1
TGTGCCAGCAGTGAGCCTTACGGGACAGGCTCTATGAACACTGAAGCTTTCTTT
CASSEPYGTGSMNTEAFF
>NA|TRBJ1-2|TRBV6-1|TRBD1
TGTGCCAGCAGTGAGGGACAGCCGGGGAGTGGCTACACCTTC
CASSEGQPGSGYTF
>NA|TRBJ1-1|TRBV21-1|NA
TGTGCCAGCAGCATCCGGGACAGGGGGCACACTGAAGCTTTCTTT
CASSIRDRGHTEAFF
>few|TRBJ1-5|TRBV6-5|TRBD1
TGTGCCAGCAGAGAGACAGGGGCCAACAATCAGCCCCAGCATTTT
CASRETGANNQPQHF
>NA|TRBJ2-5|TRBV7-6|TRBD2
TGTGCCAGCAGCACGGGAGCGGGGGAGACCCAGTACTTC
CASSTGAGETQYF